Shown below are 17 T cell receptor beta chains from a single sample sequenced in a study of cytomegalovirus exposure and HLA in healthy donors. Primers: 60 Vbeta forward and 13 Jbeta reverse. Measured with immunoSEQ multiplex PCR; TCRdb has only the in-frame clones, and not every one. Here the sample spans 150,000 or so clones, about 82% being singletons. Sequencing input: PBMCs. All receptors derive from a woman younger than 30 in good health and CMV-seronegative.

The chain couples TRBV27 to TRBJ1-2, with 12 bases that match TRBD1. Germline CDR1 MNHEY, CDR2 SMNVEV (reference sequence). V shed 5 bases and J 11 bases; nucleotides not matched to a gene: 9. CDR3 length: 14 residues. The CDR3 coding sequence is TGTGCCAGCAGTCCAGGGACAGGGGGCGCTTCTTACACCTTC. Its protein is CASSPGTGGASYTF.

The chain uses TRBV2 and TRBJ1-1; D unclear. Trimming left V 7 bases short and J 11 bases short, with 17 bases between. This CDR3 has 12 amino acids. CDR1 is SNHLY and CDR2 is FYNNEI in the germline V gene. CDR3 sequence: CASIPDSARAFF. CDR3 nucleotides: TGTGCCAGCATCCCAGACTCGGCAAGGGCTTTCTTT.

This clone has only a few counts. The chain carries TRBV6-6 and TRBJ2-1, with 7 nucleotides matching TRBD1. The CDR3 consists of 11 residues. V was clipped by 6 bases and J by 7 bases; unmatched bases: 0. CDR1 MNHNY and CDR2 SVGAGI come from the germline V gene (reference sequence). This CDR3 reads CASRTGNEQFF. In nucleotides, the CDR3 is TGTGCCAGCAGGACAGGGAATGAGCAGTTCTTC.

The V gene is TRBV28, the J gene TRBJ2-7, with D perhaps matching TRBD1 (5 bases). V lost 5 bases to trimming and J lost 0 bases, with 14 bases between them. The CDR3 contains 15 residues. Germline V gene data show CDR1 as MDHEN and CDR2 as SYDVKM. CDR3 in amino acids: CASSPPTGHSYEQYF. CDR3 nucleotides: TGTGCCAGCAGTCCCCCAACCGGACACTCCTACGAGCAGTACTTC.

This sequence joins TRBV5-6 and TRBJ1-1, with 9 bases fitting TRBD1. CDR1 and CDR2 from the germline V gene are SGHDT and YYEEEE. The CDR3 is 14 residues long. J lost 2 bases, V lost 3 bases, and 2 bases had no gene match. The CDR3 sequence is CASSYRGLNTEAFF. The CDR3 DNA follows: TGTGCCAGCAGCTACAGGGGGCTAAACACTGAAGCTTTCTTT.

The V and J genes are TRBV5-8 and TRBJ1-2; D possibly corresponds to TRBD1 (5 bases). Germline CDR1 SGHTS, CDR2 YDEGEE. The CDR3 sequence is 14 residues long. V was cut by 4 bases and J by 1 base, with 11 bases left in between. CDR3 sequence (DNA): TGTGCCAGCAGCGGGGGACTCCTTAACTATGGCTACACCTTC. It specifies CASSGGLLNYGYTF. Drawing the rest from reference TRBV5-8 and TRBJ1-2, the complete variable domain is EAGVTQSPTHLIKTRGQQATLRCSPISGHTSVYWYQQALGLGLQFLLWYDEGEERNRGNFPPRFSGRQFPNYSSELNVNALELEDSALYLCASSGGLLNYGYTFGSGTRLTVV.

The rearrangement uses TRBV13 and TRBJ2-2, with 7 bases identical to TRBD2. With 4 bases clipped from V and 2 bases from J, the junction kept 4 bases outside the gene matches. The CDR3 consists of 15 residues. CDR1 and CDR2 (germline): PRHDT, FYEKMQ (reference sequence). The CDR3, as DNA: TGTGCCAGCAGCTGGGGACTAACAAACACCGGGGAGCTGTTTTTT. Translating it yields CASSWGLTNTGELFF.

The chain couples TRBV5-6 to TRBJ2-1; 9 bases fit TRBD2. Trimming at V came to 3 bases and at J to 9 bases, leaving 7 bases not matched to a gene. Germline loops: CDR1 SGHDT, CDR2 YYEEEE. The CDR3 is made up of 14 amino acids. CDR3 in amino acids: CASSSGTSFVEQFF. The CDR3, as DNA: TGTGCCAGCAGCTCCGGGACTAGCTTCGTTGAGCAGTTCTTC.

The V gene is TRBV11-2, the J gene TRBJ2-1; 7 bases are shared with TRBD2. V shed 4 bases, J shed 9 bases, and the junction held 3 bases outside the gene matches. The CDR3 length is 12 residues. Germline lookup yields CDR1 SGHAT and CDR2 FQNNGV. CDR3 amino acids: CASSSPGGEQFF. DNA for the CDR3: TGTGCCAGCAGCTCCCCGGGGGGTGAGCAGTTCTTC.

This clone showed up just once. The rearrangement links TRBV6-6 to TRBJ2-4, with a tentative D call TRBD2 (5 bases). The V and J ends lost 6 bases and 8 bases respectively, with 14 bases between them. The CDR3 spans 13 residues. Per germline, CDR1 MNHNY and CDR2 SVGAGI (reference sequence). This chain's CDR3 is CASRSGSGDIQYF. CDR3 nucleotide sequence: TGTGCCAGCAGAAGCGGTTCTGGGGACATTCAGTACTTC.

This sequence joins TRBV5-1 and TRBJ1-2, with 7 bases that match TRBD1. Germline V lookup: CDR1 SGHRS, CDR2 YFSETQ. J was trimmed by 0 bases and V by 6 bases; bases with no gene match: 5. This CDR3 spans 14 amino acids. CDR3 in DNA: TGCGCCAGCACGGCAGGGGGAACTAACTATGGCTACACCTTC. This translates into CASTAGGTNYGYTF.

This chain uses TRBV5-1 with TRBJ1-5; TRBD1 matches 9 bases. Germline CDR1 SGHRS, CDR2 YFSETQ. This CDR3 is 15 amino acids long. V lost 0 bases, J lost 7 bases, and 5 bases stayed unmatched. CDR3 protein: CASSLGGQGGQPQHF. The CDR3, as DNA: TGCGCCAGCAGCTTGGGGGGACAGGGAGGGCAGCCCCAGCATTTT.

The rearrangement uses TRBV4-3 and TRBJ1-1, with D hard to call. CDR1 LGHNA and CDR2 YSLEER come from the germline V gene. The CDR3 runs 14 residues. The V gene lost 0 bases and the J gene lost 4 bases, with 9 bases spanning the gap. CDR3: CASSQDTWSTEAFF. Written as DNA, the CDR3 is TGCGCCAGCAGCCAAGATACTTGGAGCACTGAAGCTTTCTTT.

The chain recombines TRBV18 with TRBJ1-1; 11 bases agree with TRBD1. V lost 0 bases to trimming and J lost 4 bases; unmatched junction nucleotides: 13. Germline V gene data show CDR1 as KGHSH and CDR2 as LQKENI. The length of the CDR3 is 19 residues. CDR3 protein: CASSPPPRGTGGSGTEAFF. The DNA for the CDR3 is TGTGCCAGCTCACCACCTCCTAGGGGGACAGGGGGATCAGGCACTGAAGCTTTCTTT.

The chain combines TRBV28 with TRBJ1-2, with D tentatively TRBD1 (6 bases). CDR1 and CDR2 from the germline V gene are MDHEN and SYDVKM. The CDR3 contains 13 residues. V shed 6 bases and J shed 8 bases, with 16 bases lying between them. CDR3 DNA sequence: TGTGCCAGCAGGGCCCCAGGGGTAAAAGGCTACACCTTC. It codes for CASRAPGVKGYTF.

The chain employs TRBV5-6 and TRBJ1-1, with a weak D call TRBD1 (6 bases). The CDR3 extends over 14 amino acids. Trimming removed 1 base from V and 4 bases from J, with 11 bases in between. Germline V gene lookup returns CDR1 SGHDT and CDR2 YYEEEE. The CDR3 here is CASSLWGPGTEAFF. CDR3 nucleotide sequence: TGTGCCAGCAGCTTGTGGGGGCCGGGCACTGAAGCTTTCTTT.

Points on this clone: One end of the junction varies from germline; a read error may be responsible. The sample has other DNA sequences that encode this CDR3 too. The V call is TRBV27, the J call TRBJ2-1; maybe TRBD2 (7 bases). This CDR3 has 13 amino acids. Germline V gene lookup returns CDR1 MNHEY and CDR2 SMNVEV (reference sequence). CDR3 sequence reads: CASSFGGLGEQFF. In DNA, the CDR3 is TGTGCCAGTAGTTTCGGGGGGCTAGGTGAGCAGTTCTTC.